What follows is one TCR beta chain and its context. The sample belongs to a study of blood T cell repertoires in COVID-19. Per the original data handling: Reference gene primers were amplified, and this amplification served to estimate nucleated cell counts. Profiling relied on immunoSEQ multiplex PCR, and the TCRdb table lists in-frame clones only, not all of them. That table supplies the V and J calls and clone size; D and trimming were determined from the DNA. This table has 15,000 or so clones, roughly 86% appearing once. This CDR3 is built from 13 residues. V was pared by 6 bases and J by 5 bases, with 6 bases of the junction left unmatched. Germline lookup yields CDR1 MNHNY and CDR2 SVGAGI (reference sequence).

Sequencing was carried out using peripheral blood. This receptor was identified in a human donor in a cohort sampled during active COVID-19. The gene calls are TRBV6-6 and TRBJ2-7; 8 bases line up with TRBD1. The CDR3 DNA sequence: TGTGCCAGCAGCAGAACGACAGGGGACGAGCAGTACTTC. Protein: CASSRTTGDEQYF.